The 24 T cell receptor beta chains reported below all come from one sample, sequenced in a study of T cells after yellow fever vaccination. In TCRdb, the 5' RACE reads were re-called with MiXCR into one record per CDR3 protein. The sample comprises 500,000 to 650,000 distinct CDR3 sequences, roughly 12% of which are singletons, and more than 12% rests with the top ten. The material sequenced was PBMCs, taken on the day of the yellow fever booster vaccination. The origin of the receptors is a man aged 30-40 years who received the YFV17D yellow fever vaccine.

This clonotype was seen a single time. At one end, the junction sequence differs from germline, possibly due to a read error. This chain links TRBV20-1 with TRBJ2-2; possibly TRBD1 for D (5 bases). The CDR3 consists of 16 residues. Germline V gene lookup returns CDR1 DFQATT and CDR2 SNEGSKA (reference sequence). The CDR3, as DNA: TGCTGTGCTAGAGATCTTGGGGCTCTGTTCCCCGGGGAGCTGTTTTTT. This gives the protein CCARDLGALFPGELFF.

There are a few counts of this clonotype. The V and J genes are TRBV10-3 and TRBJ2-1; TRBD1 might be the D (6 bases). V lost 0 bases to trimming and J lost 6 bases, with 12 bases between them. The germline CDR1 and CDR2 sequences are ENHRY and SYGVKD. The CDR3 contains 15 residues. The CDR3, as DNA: TGTGCCATCAGTGAGTCTGGACAGTATCCCAATGAGCAGTTCTTC. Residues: CAISESGQYPNEQFF.

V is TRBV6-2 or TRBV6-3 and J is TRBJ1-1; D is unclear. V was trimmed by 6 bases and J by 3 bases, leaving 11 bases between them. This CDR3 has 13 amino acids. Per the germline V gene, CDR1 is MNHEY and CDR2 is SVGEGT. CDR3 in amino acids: CASSRLWDTEAFF. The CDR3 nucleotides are TGTGCCAGCAGCCGCCTCTGGGACACTGAAGCTTTCTTT.

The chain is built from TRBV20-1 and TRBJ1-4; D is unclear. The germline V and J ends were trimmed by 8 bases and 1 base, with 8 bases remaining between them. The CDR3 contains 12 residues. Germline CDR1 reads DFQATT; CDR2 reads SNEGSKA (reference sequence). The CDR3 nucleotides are TGCAGTTACATAGGAACTAATGAAAAACTGTTTTTT. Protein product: CSYIGTNEKLFF.

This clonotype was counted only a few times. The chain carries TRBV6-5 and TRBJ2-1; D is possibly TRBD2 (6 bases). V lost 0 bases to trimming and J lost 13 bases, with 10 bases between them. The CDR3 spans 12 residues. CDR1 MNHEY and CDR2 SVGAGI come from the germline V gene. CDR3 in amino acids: CASSYSGGAQFF. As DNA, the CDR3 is TGTGCCAGCAGTTACTCAGGCGGGGCACAGTTCTTC.

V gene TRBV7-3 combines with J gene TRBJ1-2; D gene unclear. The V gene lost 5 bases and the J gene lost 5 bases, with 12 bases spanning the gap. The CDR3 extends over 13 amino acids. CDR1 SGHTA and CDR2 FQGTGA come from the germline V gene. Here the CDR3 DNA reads TGTGCCAGCAGCCCCGGGTTGTCTTATGGCTACACCTTC. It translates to CASSPGLSYGYTF.

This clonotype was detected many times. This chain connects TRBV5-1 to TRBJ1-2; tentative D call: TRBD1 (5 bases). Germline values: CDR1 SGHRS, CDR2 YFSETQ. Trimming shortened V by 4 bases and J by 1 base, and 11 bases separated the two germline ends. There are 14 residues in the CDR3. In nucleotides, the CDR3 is TGCGCCAGCAGCAACGGGGGGATTAACTATGGCTACACCTTC. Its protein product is CASSNGGINYGYTF.

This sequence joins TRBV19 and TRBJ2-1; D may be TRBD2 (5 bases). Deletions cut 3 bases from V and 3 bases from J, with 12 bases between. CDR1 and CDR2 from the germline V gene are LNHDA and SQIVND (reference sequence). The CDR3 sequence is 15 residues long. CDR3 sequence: CASSMGGGNYNEQFF. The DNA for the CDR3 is TGTGCCAGTAGTATGGGCGGAGGTAACTACAATGAGCAGTTCTTC. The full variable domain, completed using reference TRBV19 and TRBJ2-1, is DGGITQSPKYLFRKEGQNVTLSCEQNLNHDAMYWYRQDPGQGLRLIYYSQIVNDFQKGDIAEGYSVSREKKESFPLTVTSAQKNPTAFYLCASSMGGGNYNEQFFGPGTRLTVL.

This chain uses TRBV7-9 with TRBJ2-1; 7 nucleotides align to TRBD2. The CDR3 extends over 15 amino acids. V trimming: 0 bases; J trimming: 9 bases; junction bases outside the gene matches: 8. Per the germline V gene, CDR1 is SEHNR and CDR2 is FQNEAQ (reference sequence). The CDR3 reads CASSLAAGERIEQFF. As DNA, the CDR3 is TGTGCCAGCAGCTTAGCGGCGGGAGAGAGGATTGAGCAGTTCTTC.

The CDR3, as DNA: TGCAGCGTTGGGGTGACGATAGCGGGGGAGAATGAGCAGTTCTTC. Translated, it gives CSVGVTIAGENEQFF. V and J are TRBV29-1 and TRBJ2-1; 9 bases are a match to TRBD2. V dropped 4 bases and J dropped 7; count of bases not matched to a gene: 11. The germline CDR1 and CDR2 sequences are SQVTM and ANQGSEA. The CDR3 contains 15 residues.

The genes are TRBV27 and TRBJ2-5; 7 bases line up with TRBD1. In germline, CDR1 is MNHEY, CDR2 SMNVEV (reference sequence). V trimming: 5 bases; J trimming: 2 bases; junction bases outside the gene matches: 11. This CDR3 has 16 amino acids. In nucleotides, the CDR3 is TGTGCCAGCAGTGACTGGACAGGTTTGGGTCAAGAGACCCAGTACTTC. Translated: CASSDWTGLGQETQYF.

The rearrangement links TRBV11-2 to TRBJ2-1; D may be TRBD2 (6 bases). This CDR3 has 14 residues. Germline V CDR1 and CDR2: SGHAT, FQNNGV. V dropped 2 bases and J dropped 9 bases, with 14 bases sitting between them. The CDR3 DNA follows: TGTGCCAGCAGCTTACCCGGGAGTGGGGTTGAGCAGTTCTTC. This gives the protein CASSLPGSGVEQFF.

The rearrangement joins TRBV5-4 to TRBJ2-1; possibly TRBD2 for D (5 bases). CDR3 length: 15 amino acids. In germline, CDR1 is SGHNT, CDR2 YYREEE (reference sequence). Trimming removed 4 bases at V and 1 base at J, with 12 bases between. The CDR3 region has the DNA TGTGCCAGCAGCCCCCCTGGGAGATCCTACAATGAGCAGTTCTTC. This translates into CASSPPGRSYNEQFF.

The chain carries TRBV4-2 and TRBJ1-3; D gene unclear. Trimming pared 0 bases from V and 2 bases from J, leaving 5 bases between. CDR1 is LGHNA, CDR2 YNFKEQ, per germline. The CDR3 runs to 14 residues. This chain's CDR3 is CASSQEHPGNTIYF. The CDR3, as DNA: TGTGCCAGCAGCCAAGAACACCCTGGAAACACCATATATTTT.

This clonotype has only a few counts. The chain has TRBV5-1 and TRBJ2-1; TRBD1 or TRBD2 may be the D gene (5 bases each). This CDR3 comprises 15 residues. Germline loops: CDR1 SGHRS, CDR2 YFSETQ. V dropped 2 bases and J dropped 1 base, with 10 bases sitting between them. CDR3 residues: CASSFGTESYNEQFF. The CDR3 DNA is TGCGCCAGCAGCTTCGGGACGGAGTCCTACAATGAGCAGTTCTTC.

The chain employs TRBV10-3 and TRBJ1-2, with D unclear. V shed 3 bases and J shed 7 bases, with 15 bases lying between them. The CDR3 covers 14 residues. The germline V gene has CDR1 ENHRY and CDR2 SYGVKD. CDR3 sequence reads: CAISDEARRAGYTF. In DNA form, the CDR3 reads TGTGCCATCAGTGATGAGGCCCGAAGAGCTGGCTACACCTTC.

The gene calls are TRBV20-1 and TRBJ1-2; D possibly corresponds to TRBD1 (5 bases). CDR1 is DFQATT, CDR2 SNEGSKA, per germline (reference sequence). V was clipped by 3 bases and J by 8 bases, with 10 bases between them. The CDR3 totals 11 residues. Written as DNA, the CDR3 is TGCAGTGCTAGCGACAGTTGGGGCTACACCTTC. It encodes CSASDSWGYTF.

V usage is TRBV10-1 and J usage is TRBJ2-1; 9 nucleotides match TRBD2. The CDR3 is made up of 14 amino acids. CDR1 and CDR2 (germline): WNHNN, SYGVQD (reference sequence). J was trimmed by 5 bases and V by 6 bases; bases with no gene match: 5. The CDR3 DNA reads TGCGCCAGCAGGACTAGCGGAAAAAACAATGAGCAGTTCTTC. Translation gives CASRTSGKNNEQFF.

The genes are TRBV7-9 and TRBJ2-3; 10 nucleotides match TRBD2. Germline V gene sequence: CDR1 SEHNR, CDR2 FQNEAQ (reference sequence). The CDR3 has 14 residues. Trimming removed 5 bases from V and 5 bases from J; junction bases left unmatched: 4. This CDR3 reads CASSPSSGGDTQYF. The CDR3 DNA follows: TGTGCCAGCAGCCCTTCTAGCGGGGGAGATACGCAGTATTTT.

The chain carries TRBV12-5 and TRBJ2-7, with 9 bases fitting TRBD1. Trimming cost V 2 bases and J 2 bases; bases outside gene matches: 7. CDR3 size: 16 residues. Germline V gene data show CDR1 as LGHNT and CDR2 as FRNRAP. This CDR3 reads CASGLLSGTGTYEQYF. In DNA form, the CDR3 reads TGTGCTAGTGGTTTGCTCTCTGGGACAGGGACCTACGAGCAGTACTTC. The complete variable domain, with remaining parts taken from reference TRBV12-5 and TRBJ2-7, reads DARVTQTPRHKVTEMGQEVTMRCQPILGHNTVFWYRQTMMQGLELLAYFRNRAPLDDSGMPKDRFSAEMPDATLATLKIQPSEPRDSAVYFCASGLLSGTGTYEQYFGPGTRLTVT.

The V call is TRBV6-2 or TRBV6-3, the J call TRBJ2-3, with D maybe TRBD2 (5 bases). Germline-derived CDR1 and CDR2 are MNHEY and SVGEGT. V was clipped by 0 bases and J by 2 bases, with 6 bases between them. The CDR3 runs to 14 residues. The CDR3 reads CASSYSRATDTQYF. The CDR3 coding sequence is TGTGCCAGCAGTTACTCGAGGGCCACAGATACGCAGTATTTT.

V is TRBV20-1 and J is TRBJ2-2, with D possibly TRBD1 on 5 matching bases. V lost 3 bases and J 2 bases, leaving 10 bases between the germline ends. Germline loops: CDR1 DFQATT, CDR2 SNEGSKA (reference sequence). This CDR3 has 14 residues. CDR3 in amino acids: CSARGLQNTGELFF. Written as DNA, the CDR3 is TGCAGTGCTAGGGGGCTGCAAAACACCGGGGAGCTGTTTTTT.

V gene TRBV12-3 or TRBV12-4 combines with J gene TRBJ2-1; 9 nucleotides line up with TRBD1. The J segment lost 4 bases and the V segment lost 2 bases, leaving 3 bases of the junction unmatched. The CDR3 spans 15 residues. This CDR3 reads CASSLMGQGYNEQFF. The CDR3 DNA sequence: TGTGCCAGCAGTTTAATGGGACAGGGATACAATGAGCAGTTCTTC.

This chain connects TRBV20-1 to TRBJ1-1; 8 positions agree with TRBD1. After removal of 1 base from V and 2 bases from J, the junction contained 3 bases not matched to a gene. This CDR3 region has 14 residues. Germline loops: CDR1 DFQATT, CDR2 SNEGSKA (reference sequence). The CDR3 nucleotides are TGCAGTGCTAGAGCAGGGGGCTATAACACTGAAGCTTTCTTT. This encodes CSARAGGYNTEAFF.